Described below is a single T cell receptor beta chain sequence and its context. No antigen is known for it. TCR beta CDR3 regions were amplified from RNA transcripts. Initially, a first-round RT-PCR of the TCR CDR3 employed the HTBI primer set. TCRdb ran MiXCR on the multiplex PCR reads and lists one entry per CDR3 protein. The sample records roughly 660,000 distinct CDR3 sequences, roughly 17% being singletons. This specimen comes from a study of T cells in Graves' hyperthyroidism and ophthalmopathy. About the study: Peripheral blood was collected at initial diagnosis, before any treatment. Points from the study as a whole: It was a median about 7.1 months before onset that the model predicted ophthalmopathy.

Germline V gives CDR1 SNHLY, CDR2 FYNNEI. The CDR3 runs to 16 residues. J lost 9 bases, V lost 1 base, and 7 bases had no gene match. Researchers barred patients who had uncontrolled infection, other autoimmune disease, pregnancy or lactation. Source material for PBMCs was 10 ml fresh peripheral blood. This chain connects TRBV2 to TRBJ2-1, with 12 nucleotides matching TRBD2. The sequenced sample consisted of blood. The TCR was taken from a man aged 50 to 59 with Graves' hyperthyroidism. The CDR3 spells CASSEELAGGLGEQFF. Written as DNA, the CDR3 is TGTGCCAGCAGTGAAGAACTAGCGGGAGGTTTGGGTGAGCAGTTCTTC. Variable domain in full (rest from reference TRBV2 and TRBJ2-1): EPEVTQTPSHQVTQMGQEVILRCVPISNHLYFYWYRQILGQKVEFLVSFYNNEISEKSEIFDDQFSVERPDGSNFTLKIRSTKLEDSAMYFCASSEELAGGLGEQFFGPGTRLTVL.